The 8 T cell receptor beta chains below were found in one sample sequenced in a study of post-analysis software for immune sequencing data (dated by TCRdb to the mid-2010s). These receptors have no identified antigens. The library came from PCR. Reads for this sample came from an Illumina HiSeq 2500. To reduce PCR and sequencing biases, unique molecular identifiers were incorporated into the TCR beta cDNA libraries. The raw public data were reprocessed by TCRdb itself: fastp quality trimming at Q25, MiXCR clonotype calling, in-frame beta chains only. Rows matching on CDR3 protein sequence are summarized as one entry with the most common DNA and genes. The sample table contains 180,000 or so distinct CDR3 sequences; only one count was recorded for about 30% of them. Roughly 3.5% of the sample is taken by the ten largest. Overall study outcomes, separate from this receptor: Significantly higher frequencies in patients than in controls were found for several TRBV segments, including TRBV5-6, TRBV5-1 and TRBV20-1.

The sample comprised blood. The receptor set was obtained from a girl under 18 with multiple sclerosis.

Notes on this clonotype: Since a much larger clone is just one base distant, this may be a read error. The chain uses TRBV29-1 and TRBJ1-1; D is possibly TRBD1 (6 bases). Looked up from germline, CDR1 is SQVTM and CDR2 is ANQGSEA. CDR3 length: 15 amino acids. V was clipped by 6 bases and J by 2 bases, with 19 bases between them. This CDR3 reads CSVRPGVRGNTEAFF. The CDR3 DNA is TGCAGCGTGAGGCCAGGCGTCAGGGGTAACACTGAAGCTTTCTTT.

Many counts were recorded for this clonotype. The chain uses TRBV12-3 or TRBV12-4 and TRBJ1-5, with 11 bases matching TRBD1. The trim removed 6 bases at V and 3 bases at J, leaving 7 bases unmatched. This CDR3 is built from 16 residues. CDR3 in DNA: TGTGCCAGCAGGGCCCCGGGACAGGGGGACAATCAGCCCCAGCATTTT. Translated: CASRAPGQGDNQPQHF.

This clonotype was detected a few times. This CDR3 is CASSFKGLAGVVSYEQYF. CDR3 sequence (DNA): TGTGCCAGCAGCTTCAAAGGGCTGGCAGGGGTTGTCTCCTACGAGCAGTACTTC. The chain is built from TRBV7-8 and TRBJ2-7, with D possibly matching TRBD1 (6 bases). Trimming took 3 bases from V and 0 from J, leaving 21 bases between them. The CDR3 is 18 residues long. The germline gives CDR1 SGHVS, CDR2 FQNEAQ. The variable domain in full, with the rest retrieved from reference TRBV7-8 and TRBJ2-7, is GAGVSQSPRYKVAKRGQDVALRCDPISGHVSLFWYQQALGQGPEFLTYFQNEAQLDKSGLPSDRFFAERPEGSVSTLKIQRTQQEDSAVYLCASSFKGLAGVVSYEQYFGPGTRLTVT.

This clonotype appeared a few times. The chain uses TRBV4-1 and TRBJ2-5, with 10 bases aligning to TRBD2. The end of the DNA aligns better with TRBJ2-7, so the J call may be wrong. The CDR3 loop spans 13 amino acids. CDR1 MGHRA and CDR2 YSYEKL come from the germline V gene. CDR3 sequence reads: CASSQGTSGEQYF. CDR3 DNA: TGCGCCAGCAGCCAAGGGACTAGCGGCGAGCAGTACTTC.

The chain links TRBV6-5 to TRBJ2-2; D remains ambiguous. There are 13 residues in the CDR3. Germline V CDR1 and CDR2: MNHEY, SVGAGI. V lost 9 bases and J lost 3, with 11 bases in between. CDR3 sequence reads: CASLTVYTGELFF. The CDR3 DNA reads as TGTGCCAGTCTGACGGTGTACACCGGGGAGCTGTTTTTT.

This chain connects TRBV7-9 to TRBJ1-1; unclear D gene. Germline loops: CDR1 SEHNR, CDR2 FQNEAQ (reference sequence). The CDR3 consists of 14 residues. V was pared by 4 bases and J by 6 bases, with 15 bases between. CDR3 amino acids: CASSSLGVPAEAFF. CDR3 nucleotide sequence: TGTGCCAGCAGCTCCCTTGGGGTCCCAGCTGAAGCTTTCTTT.

This clonotype occurred many times. The chain employs TRBV7-2 and TRBJ2-1; 7 nucleotides align to TRBD1. Germline CDR1 SGHTA, CDR2 FQGNSA. With V trimmed by 5 bases and J by 0 bases, 4 bases remained unmatched. The CDR3 consists of 15 residues. CDR3 protein: CASSLGTASYNEQFF. CDR3 DNA sequence: TGTGCCAGCAGCCTCGGGACAGCCTCCTACAATGAGCAGTTCTTC.

The CDR3 loop is CASSSRQALPEFGANVLTF. In DNA, the CDR3 is TGTGCCAGCAGCTCCCGACAGGCCCTACCGGAGTTTGGGGCCAACGTCCTGACTTTC. J is TRBJ2-6 and V is TRBV7-9, with D possibly being TRBD1 (6 bases). From germline, CDR1 is SEHNR and CDR2 FQNEAQ (reference sequence). This CDR3 has 19 residues. Trimming took 4 bases from V and 3 from J, leaving 22 bases between them.